These 27 T cell receptor beta chains came from one sample sequenced in a study of cytomegalovirus exposure and HLA in healthy donors. This PCR relied on a set of 60 Vbeta primers and 13 Jbeta primers. Assay used: immunoSEQ multiplex PCR; TCRdb lists only in-frame clones, some missing. The data contain about 90,000 clones, more than 65% of them singletons. Sequenced sample: PBMCs. The receptors here all came from a woman aged 18-29 years in good health and CMV-seropositive.

The V call is TRBV5-1, the J call TRBJ1-1; no reliable D call. V was shortened by 4 bases and J by 5 bases, with 15 bases between the two germline ends. Germline CDR1 is SGHRS and CDR2 is YFSETQ. The CDR3 spans 14 residues. The CDR3: CASSPEATGTEAFF. The DNA for the CDR3 is TGCGCCAGCAGCCCCGAAGCCACGGGGACTGAAGCTTTCTTT.

The chain carries TRBV5-1 and TRBJ2-3, with D possibly matching TRBD1 (6 bases). V lost 1 base, J lost 4 bases, and 13 bases lay in between. CDR3 length: 15 amino acids. CDR1 is SGHRS and CDR2 is YFSETQ in the germline V gene. The CDR3 loop reads CASSLRGIESDTQYF. As DNA, the CDR3 is TGCGCCAGCAGCTTGAGGGGGATTGAGTCAGATACGCAGTATTTT.

This clone came up a few times. V and J are TRBV7-9 and TRBJ2-5; TRBD2 aligns across 7 bases. CDR1 and CDR2 (germline): SEHNR, FQNEAQ (reference sequence). Trimming took 5 bases from V and 5 from J; bases not matched to a gene: 11. The CDR3 has 15 amino acids. The CDR3 sequence is CASSLKRGLGETQYF. As DNA, the CDR3 is TGTGCCAGCAGCCTAAAGCGGGGCTTAGGGGAGACCCAGTACTTC.

The chain joins TRBV5-1 to TRBJ2-5, with a tentative D call TRBD1 (6 bases). Trimming removed 7 bases from V and 5 bases from J, with 12 bases in between. The CDR3 runs 12 residues. Germline CDR1 is SGHRS and CDR2 is YFSETQ. The CDR3 reads CASVTQGETQYF. The CDR3 DNA sequence: TGCGCCAGCGTGACTCAGGGGGAGACCCAGTACTTC.

The chain couples TRBV7-3 to TRBJ2-1, with 7 bases lining up with TRBD2. The CDR3 sequence is 14 residues long. CDR1 and CDR2 (germline): SGHTA, FQGTGA. The V and J ends lost 0 bases and 7 bases, in that order; junction bases with no gene match: 3. The CDR3 spells CASSLTGGGNEQFF. The CDR3, as DNA: TGTGCCAGCAGCTTAACTGGCGGGGGAAATGAGCAGTTCTTC.

This CDR3 reads CASSPGQVYEQYF. DNA for the CDR3: TGTGCCAGCAGCCCGGGACAGGTGTACGAGCAGTACTTC. The V and J genes are TRBV11-1 and TRBJ2-7; 8 positions agree with TRBD1. The germline gives CDR1 SGHAT, CDR2 FQDESV (reference sequence). This CDR3 spans 13 amino acids. The J segment lost 4 bases and the V segment lost 5 bases, leaving 4 bases of the junction unmatched.

The gene calls are TRBV7-3 and TRBJ2-3; D possibly corresponds to TRBD1 (6 bases). The CDR3 extends over 15 amino acids. V was pared by 2 bases and J by 2 bases, with 11 bases between. Per germline, CDR1 SGHTA and CDR2 FQGTGA. CDR3 in DNA: TGTGCCAGCAGCTTATCAGGGGCGGACACAGATACGCAGTATTTT. This gives the protein CASSLSGADTDTQYF. Using reference TRBV7-3 and TRBJ2-3 for the parts outside the CDR3, the full variable domain is GAGVSQTPSNKVTEKGKYVELRCDPISGHTALYWYRQSLGQGPEFLIYFQGTGAADDSGLPNDRFFAVRPEGSVSTLKIQRTERGDSAVYLCASSLSGADTDTQYFGPGTRLTVL.

The chain joins TRBV7-3 to TRBJ2-3; TRBD2 matches 15 bases. In germline, CDR1 is SGHTA, CDR2 FQGTGA. This CDR3 is 15 amino acids long. Trimming at V came to 6 bases and at J to 6 bases, leaving 4 bases not matched to a gene. CDR3 DNA sequence: TGTGCCAGCAGTCAAGGGACTAGCGGGAGGGATACGCAGTATTTT. This encodes CASSQGTSGRDTQYF.

The V and J genes are TRBV11-2 and TRBJ2-5; D is unresolved. The CDR3 extends over 11 amino acids. Germline V CDR1 and CDR2: SGHAT, FQNNGV. Trimming shortened V by 7 bases and J by 5 bases, and 8 bases separated the two germline ends. The CDR3 spells CASNLEETQYF. CDR3 sequence (DNA): TGTGCCAGCAACCTCGAGGAGACCCAGTACTTC.

The chain has TRBV29-1 and TRBJ1-1; possible D gene TRBD1, 5 bases. The germline CDR1 and CDR2 sequences are SQVTM and ANQGSEA. The CDR3 runs to 12 residues. With 7 bases removed from V and 2 bases from J, the gap between germline ends came to 11 bases. CDR3 sequence (DNA): TGCAGCGCGGGGGACGGAAACACTGAAGCTTTCTTT. It is translated as CSAGDGNTEAFF.

This clone was seen more than once but under ten times. The V and J genes are TRBV6-5 and TRBJ2-7; 11 positions match TRBD2. There are 15 residues in the CDR3. Germline CDR1 reads MNHEY; CDR2 reads SVGAGI. The V and J ends lost 0 bases and 7 bases, in that order; junction bases with no gene match: 5. The CDR3 loop is CASSYSRIAGGEQYF. The CDR3 DNA sequence: TGTGCCAGCAGTTACTCGAGAATAGCGGGAGGGGAGCAGTACTTC.

The chain recombines TRBV19 with TRBJ1-1; D gene ambiguous. CDR1 LNHDA and CDR2 SQIVND come from the germline V gene (reference sequence). Between the trimmed V and J ends, which lost 1 base and 2 bases, there was a span of 11 bases. This CDR3 has 15 amino acids. The CDR3: CASSIAGLLNTEAFF. The CDR3 DNA reads TGTGCCAGTAGTATAGCAGGACTACTTAACACTGAAGCTTTCTTT.

The chain is built from TRBV4-1 and TRBJ2-2; weak D call: TRBD2 (6 bases). Germline loops: CDR1 MGHRA, CDR2 YSYEKL. V was shortened by 0 bases and J by 2 bases, with 13 bases between the two germline ends. The length of the CDR3 is 17 residues. CDR3: CASSQDGGALNTGELFF. The CDR3 bases are TGCGCCAGCAGCCAAGATGGCGGGGCCTTAAACACCGGGGAGCTGTTTTTT.

The CDR3 region is CASSLMAGGRVTQYF. CDR3 DNA sequence: TGTGCCAGCAGCTTGATGGCGGGAGGGAGGGTGACCCAGTACTTC. This chain uses TRBV5-6 with TRBJ2-5; 9 bases agree with TRBD2. Germline trimming cut 1 base from V and 7 bases from J; bases unmatched to any gene: 8. The CDR3 sequence is 15 residues long. CDR1 SGHDT and CDR2 YYEEEE come from the germline V gene.

The gene calls are TRBV30 and TRBJ2-5; a weak D match, TRBD2 (6 bases). CDR3 length: 13 residues. V was pared by 3 bases and J by 2 bases, with 10 bases between. CDR1 and CDR2 from the germline V gene are GTSNPN and SVGIG (reference sequence). In DNA form, the CDR3 reads TGTGCCTGGAGCGGGGACTTACAAGAGACCCAGTACTTC. This sequence encodes CAWSGDLQETQYF. Drawing the rest from reference TRBV30 and TRBJ2-5, the complete variable domain is SQTIHQWPATLVQPVGSPLSLECTVEGTSNPNLYWYRQAAGRGLQLLFYSVGIGQISSEVPQNLSASRPQDRQFILSSKKLLLSDSGFYLCAWSGDLQETQYFGPGTRLLVL.

V gene TRBV7-3 combines with J gene TRBJ2-3; 8 positions match TRBD2. There are 15 residues in the CDR3. J was trimmed by 3 bases and V by 4 bases; bases with no gene match: 6. Germline V gives CDR1 SGHTA, CDR2 FQGTGA. The CDR3 is CASSSGLAVTDTQYF. As DNA, the CDR3 is TGTGCCAGCAGCTCTGGACTAGCTGTGACAGATACGCAGTATTTT.

The gene calls are TRBV28 and TRBJ1-5; the D gene is possibly TRBD1 (5 bases). V dropped 3 bases and J dropped 11 bases, with 17 bases sitting between them. CDR3 size: 14 residues. CDR1 and CDR2 from the germline V gene are MDHEN and SYDVKM. CDR3 sequence: CASSLEGGVLAQHF. The CDR3 bases are TGTGCCAGCAGTTTGGAAGGAGGGGTTCTGGCCCAGCATTTT.

The rearrangement uses TRBV11-2 and TRBJ1-2, with TRBD1 identical over 8 bases. CDR3 length equals 16 residues. The germline V gene encodes CDR1 SGHAT and CDR2 FQNNGV. The junction had 14 bases not matched to a gene; V was cut back by 5 bases and J by 6 bases. CDR3 sequence: CASSSLKAGGSHGYTF. The CDR3 nucleotides are TGTGCCAGCAGCAGCTTAAAAGCAGGGGGCTCCCATGGCTACACCTTC.

The CDR3: CASSLISGGTYEQYF. In nucleotides, the CDR3 is TGTGCCAGCAGCTTGATTAGCGGGGGGACCTACGAGCAGTACTTC. V is TRBV5-5 and J is TRBJ2-7; 10 bases line up with TRBD2. Losses at the gene ends were 1 base for V and 2 bases for J; bases not matched to a gene: 3. Per germline, CDR1 SGHKS and CDR2 YYEKEE (reference sequence). The CDR3 spans 15 residues.

The genes are TRBV7-6 and TRBJ2-1, with 8 positions matching TRBD2. Germline V gene data show CDR1 as SGHVS and CDR2 as FNYEAQ. Unmatched junction bases numbered 4, after V lost 1 base and J lost 2 bases. The CDR3 contains 16 residues. CDR3: CASSLDGGGAYNEQFF. The CDR3, as DNA: TGTGCCAGCAGCTTAGACGGGGGGGGCGCCTACAATGAGCAGTTCTTC.

The chain recombines TRBV27 with TRBJ1-2; D is ambiguous. Trimming left V 3 bases short and J 4 bases short, with 9 bases between. Germline values: CDR1 MNHEY, CDR2 SMNVEV (reference sequence). The CDR3 has 13 residues. CDR3 protein: CASSFSRSYGYTF. The CDR3 bases are TGTGCCAGCAGTTTCAGCCGGAGCTATGGCTACACCTTC.

The genes are TRBV7-6 and TRBJ2-7; 11 positions agree with TRBD1. V trimming: 6 bases; J trimming: 4 bases; junction bases outside the gene matches: 8. The germline gives CDR1 SGHVS, CDR2 FNYEAQ. CDR3 length: 15 amino acids. CDR3 in amino acids: CASSVGTGGAYEQYF. The CDR3 coding sequence is TGTGCCAGCAGTGTCGGGACAGGGGGTGCGTACGAGCAGTACTTC.

The J gene is TRBJ1-1, the V gene TRBV4-2, with TRBD1 as a possible D gene (5 bases). Per the germline V gene, CDR1 is LGHNA and CDR2 is YNFKEQ. The CDR3 sequence is 18 residues long. With 0 bases removed from V and 0 bases from J, the gap between germline ends came to 17 bases. The CDR3 is CASSQDTVLEGMNTEAFF. DNA for the CDR3: TGTGCCAGCAGCCAAGATACGGTCTTGGAGGGGATGAACACTGAAGCTTTCTTT.

The chain carries TRBV7-2 and TRBJ2-3; 9 nucleotides line up with TRBD1. V trimming: 5 bases; J trimming: 1 base; junction bases outside the gene matches: 7. Germline assignment: CDR1 SGHTA and CDR2 FQGNSA. The CDR3 has 16 amino acids. The CDR3 is CASSPQDRGRTDTQYF. The CDR3 DNA is TGTGCCAGCAGCCCCCAGGACAGGGGTCGCACAGATACGCAGTATTTT.

The V gene is TRBV13, the J gene TRBJ2-7; 8 nucleotides align to TRBD1. Germline CDR1 reads PRHDT; CDR2 reads FYEKMQ (reference sequence). J gave up 5 bases and V 1 base, and 7 bases lay outside the gene matches. The CDR3 spans 15 residues. DNA of the CDR3: TGTGCCAGCAGCTTAGTAACAGGGGGATGGCACGAGCAGTACTTC. It is translated as CASSLVTGGWHEQYF.

V usage is TRBV7-2 and J usage is TRBJ2-7, with 8 nucleotides matching TRBD2. Germline values: CDR1 SGHTA, CDR2 FQGNSA. V dropped 5 bases and J dropped 4; count of bases not matched to a gene: 13. This CDR3 spans 16 amino acids. CDR3 in amino acids: CASSPGPGGPQYEQYF. In DNA, the CDR3 is TGTGCCAGCAGCCCAGGGCCGGGGGGGCCGCAATACGAGCAGTACTTC.

The rearrangement joins TRBV19 to TRBJ1-6; possible D gene TRBD1, 6 bases. The CDR3 is 16 residues long. Germline values: CDR1 LNHDA, CDR2 SQIVND (reference sequence). The V gene lost 7 bases and the J gene lost 0 bases, with 13 bases spanning the gap. The chain's CDR3 is CASTDRKSSYNSPLHF. The CDR3 region has the DNA TGTGCCAGTACGGACAGAAAGTCCTCCTATAATTCACCCCTCCACTTT.